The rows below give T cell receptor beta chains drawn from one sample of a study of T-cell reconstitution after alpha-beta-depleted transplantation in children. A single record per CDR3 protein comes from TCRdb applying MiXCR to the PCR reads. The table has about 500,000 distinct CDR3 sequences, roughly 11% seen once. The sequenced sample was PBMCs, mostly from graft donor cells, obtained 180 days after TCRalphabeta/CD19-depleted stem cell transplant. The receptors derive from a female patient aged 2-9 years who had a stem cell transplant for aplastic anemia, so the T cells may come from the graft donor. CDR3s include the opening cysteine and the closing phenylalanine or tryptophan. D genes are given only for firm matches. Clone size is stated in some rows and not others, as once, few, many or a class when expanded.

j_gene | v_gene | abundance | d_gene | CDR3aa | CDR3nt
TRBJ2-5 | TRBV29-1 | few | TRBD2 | CSLTSDQETQYF | TGCAGCCTAACTAGCGACCAAGAGACCCAGTACTTC
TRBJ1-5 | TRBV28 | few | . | CASGRGKQPQHF | TGTGCCAGCGGTAGGGGGAAACAGCCCCAGCATTTT
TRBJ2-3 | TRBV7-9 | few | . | CASSLAQGGADTQYF | TGTGCCAGCAGCTTAGCACAGGGCGGGGCAGATACGCAGTATTTT
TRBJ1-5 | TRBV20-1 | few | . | CSAKTDSNQPQHF | TGCAGTGCCAAGACCGATAGCAATCAGCCCCAGCATTTT
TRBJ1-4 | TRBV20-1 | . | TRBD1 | CSAWPRGNEKLFF | TGCAGTGCTTGGCCCAGGGGGAATGAAAAACTGTTTTTT
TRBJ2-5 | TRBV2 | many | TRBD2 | CASSGASGSETQYF | TGTGCCAGCAGTGGAGCTAGCGGGAGCGAGACCCAGTACTTC
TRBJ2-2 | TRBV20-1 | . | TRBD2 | CSARDVTSGSRAGELFF | TGCAGTGCTAGAGACGTAACTAGCGGGAGTCGGGCCGGGGAGCTGTTTTTT
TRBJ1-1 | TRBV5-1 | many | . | CASSLNGLNTEAFF | TGCGCCAGCAGCTTGAACGGGTTGAACACTGAAGCTTTCTTT
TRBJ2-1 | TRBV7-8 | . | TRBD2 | CASSPWSSARGGSSYNEQFF | TGTGCCAGCAGCCCCTGGTCAAGTGCGCGGGGGGGCAGCTCCTACAATGAGCAGTTCTTC
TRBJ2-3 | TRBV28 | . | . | CASSLGNRGLAKDTQYF | TGTGCCAGCAGTTTAGGCAACAGGGGTCTAGCGAAAGATACGCAGTATTTT